This T cell receptor (beta chain) was identified during a study of post-analysis software for immune sequencing data. Study outcomes and limitations: With TRBV5-6, TRBV5-1 and TRBV20-1 included, 4 to 6 TRBV segments were more frequent in patients than in controls. Multiple sclerosis was associated with a significant reduction in normalized Chao1 diversity relative to controls.

This CDR3 is 17 amino acids long. Germline CDR1 reads DFQATT; CDR2 reads SNEGSKA (reference sequence). TCR beta cDNA libraries included unique molecular identifiers. Each batch of 1 to 10 million T cells produced around 460,000 cDNA molecules. TCRdb passed the PCR reads through MiXCR, listing each CDR3 protein once. The top ten clones hold over 9% of a sample with some 690,000 distinct CDR3 sequences, 59% of them seen once. Points on this clonotype: No antigen is known for it. The junction does not match germline at one end; this may be a read error.

The sample was blood. The chain joins TRBV20-1 to TRBJ2-6; 12 bases are a match to TRBD1. This TCR derives from a girl aged 2 to 10 with multiple sclerosis. CDR3 in amino acids: CSARAGTGGSGANVLTF. The CDR3 region has the DNA TGCAGTGCAAGAGCCGGGACAGGGGGCTCCGGGGCCAACGTCCTGACTTTC.